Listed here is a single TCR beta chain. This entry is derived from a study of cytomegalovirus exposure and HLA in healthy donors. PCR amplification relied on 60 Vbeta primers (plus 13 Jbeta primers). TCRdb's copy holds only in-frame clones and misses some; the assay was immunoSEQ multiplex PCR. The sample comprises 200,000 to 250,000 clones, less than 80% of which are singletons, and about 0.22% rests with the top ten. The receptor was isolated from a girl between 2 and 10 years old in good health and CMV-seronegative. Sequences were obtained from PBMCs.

The CDR3 coding sequence is TGTGCCAGCAGACGACTAGCGGGAGTTAGCGAGCAGTTCTTC. Encoded protein: CASRRLAGVSEQFF. V gene TRBV2 combines with J gene TRBJ2-1, with 12 bases matching TRBD2. The CDR3 is 14 residues long. Unmatched junction bases numbered 7, after V lost 6 bases and J lost 10 bases. Germline CDR1 SNHLY, CDR2 FYNNEI.